This entry lists 28 T cell receptor beta chains sequenced from one sample in a study of blood T cell repertoires in COVID-19. The method was immunoSEQ multiplex PCR; TCRdb's version includes in-frame clones alone and lacks a portion of them. Of under 150,000 clones in the sample, about 70% were seen once. Sequencing was carried out using peripheral blood. The receptors come from a woman in her 70s with acute or convalescent COVID-19.

The V call is TRBV7-2, the J call TRBJ1-2, with 9 positions matching TRBD1. There are 15 residues in the CDR3. Germline CDR1 SGHTA, CDR2 FQGNSA. After removal of 5 bases from V and 3 bases from J, the junction contained 7 bases not matched to a gene. The CDR3, as DNA: TGTGCCAGCAGCCAGACCGGGACAGGGCACTATGGCTACACCTTC. Amino acids: CASSQTGTGHYGYTF.

Only a few counts were recorded for this clone. V usage is TRBV10-3 and J usage is TRBJ2-7, with D perhaps matching TRBD1 (5 bases). This CDR3 comprises 12 residues. Looked up from germline, CDR1 is ENHRY and CDR2 is SYGVKD. Trimming took off 6 bases at V and 0 bases at J, with 6 bases between the two ends. The CDR3 DNA reads TGTGCCATCAGACAGGACTCCTACGAGCAGTACTTC. It is translated as CAIRQDSYEQYF.

This sequence joins TRBV7-8 and TRBJ2-3; possible D gene TRBD2, 7 bases. Germline V gene sequence: CDR1 SGHVS, CDR2 FQNEAQ. The germline V and J ends were trimmed by 8 bases and 4 bases, with 16 bases remaining between them. The CDR3 runs 14 residues. CDR3 nucleotide sequence: TGTGCCAGCGCCCCCGGGGGGCCACCAGATACGCAGTATTTT. Translation: CASAPGGPPDTQYF. Together with reference TRBV7-8 and TRBJ2-3, the CDR3 gives the full variable domain: GAGVSQSPRYKVAKRGQDVALRCDPISGHVSLFWYQQALGQGPEFLTYFQNEAQLDKSGLPSDRFFAERPEGSVSTLKIQRTQQEDSAVYLCASAPGGPPDTQYFGPGTRLTVL.

J is TRBJ1-4 and V is TRBV18, with a tentative D call TRBD1 (6 bases). Germline loops: CDR1 KGHSH, CDR2 LQKENI. Trimming left V 4 bases short and J 7 bases short, with 7 bases between. CDR3 length equals 12 residues. The CDR3 region is CASSRRGEKLFF. In DNA form, the CDR3 reads TGTGCCAGCTCACGCAGGGGTGAAAAACTGTTTTTT.

In this sample, this clone turned up many times. The chain employs TRBV5-4 and TRBJ2-7, with D tentatively TRBD2 (6 bases). V lost 7 bases and J lost 4, with 18 bases in between. This CDR3 has 14 amino acids. Germline V lookup: CDR1 SGHNT, CDR2 YYREEE (reference sequence). CDR3 protein: CASAPGGFKYEQYF. The CDR3, as DNA: TGTGCCAGCGCCCCCGGGGGATTTAAGTACGAGCAGTACTTC.

This chain links TRBV19 with TRBJ2-5, with a tentative D call TRBD1 (6 bases). The CDR3 spans 15 residues. V lost 5 bases and J 2 bases, leaving 15 bases between the germline ends. Germline CDR1 LNHDA, CDR2 SQIVND (reference sequence). Here the CDR3 DNA reads TGTGCCAGTAGTCCAGGGGACCGACGACAAGAGACCCAGTACTTC. Translation gives CASSPGDRRQETQYF.

The chain is built from TRBV5-1 and TRBJ1-2; D call uncertain. CDR1 is SGHRS, CDR2 YFSETQ, per germline. V was pared by 4 bases and J by 7 bases, with 14 bases between. The length of the CDR3 is 13 residues. The CDR3 region has the DNA TGCGCCAGCAGCACGGATGGCGGGAGTGGCTACACCTTC. It codes for CASSTDGGSGYTF.

This chain links TRBV3-1 (or the pseudogene TRBV3-2) with TRBJ2-7, with 7 bases identical to TRBD1. V dropped 4 bases and J dropped 6; count of bases not matched to a gene: 12. This CDR3 has 15 amino acids. Germline V gene sequence: CDR1 LGHDT, CDR2 YNNKEL (reference sequence). The CDR3 reads CASSPTRQGILEQYF. As DNA, the CDR3 is TGTGCCAGCAGCCCGACCCGACAGGGAATTCTCGAGCAGTACTTC.

V is TRBV27 and J is TRBJ1-6; 8 bases agree with TRBD1. V trimming: 6 bases; J trimming: 7 bases; junction bases outside the gene matches: 5. Germline CDR1 reads MNHEY; CDR2 reads SMNVEV (reference sequence). The CDR3 covers 14 residues. CDR3 sequence: CASRSGTGNSPLHF. The CDR3 DNA sequence: TGTGCCAGCAGGTCCGGGACAGGAAATTCACCCCTCCACTTT.

The chain combines TRBV6-1 with TRBJ1-5; a possible D gene is TRBD1 (6 bases). Deletions cut 1 base from V and 0 bases from J, with 16 bases between. Germline CDR1 reads MNHNS; CDR2 reads SASEGT. This CDR3 is built from 18 residues. This CDR3 reads CASSEGKTGSHSNQPQHF. The CDR3 nucleotides read TGTGCCAGCAGTGAAGGCAAAACAGGGTCCCATAGCAATCAGCCCCAGCATTTT.

This clone was observed a few times. The chain joins TRBV30 to TRBJ1-1; 8 bases agree with TRBD1. CDR3 length: 15 amino acids. V shed 2 bases and J 4 bases; nucleotides not matched to a gene: 9. CDR1 and CDR2 from the germline V gene are GTSNPN and SVGIG (reference sequence). This CDR3 is CAWSLSRDRPTEAFF. The CDR3 DNA follows: TGTGCCTGGAGTTTAAGCAGGGACAGGCCCACTGAAGCTTTCTTT.

The J gene is TRBJ1-6, the V gene TRBV12-2; the D call in the table, TRBD1, was not verified against the DNA. TRBV12-2 represents a pseudogene. This CDR3 is 17 amino acids long. This CDR3 reads CASRLAGQGAYNSPLHF. CDR3 coding DNA: TGTGCAAGTCGCTTAGCGGGACAGGGGGCATATAATTCACCCCTCCACTTT.

This clone was detected a few times. The V call is TRBV20-1, the J call TRBJ2-7; 15 bases line up with TRBD2. V trimming: 3 bases; J trimming: 6 bases; junction bases outside the gene matches: 3. Germline V CDR1 and CDR2: DFQATT, SNEGSKA (reference sequence). The CDR3 is made up of 14 amino acids. CDR3 nucleotides: TGCAGTGCTAGTGGACTAGCGGGAGGGGGCGAGCAGTACTTC. Protein: CSASGLAGGGEQYF.

The CDR3 protein is CASRGGRTLIEAFF. The CDR3 DNA reads TGTGCCAGTAGGGGGGGACGGACGCTCATTGAAGCTTTCTTT. This sequence joins TRBV19 and TRBJ1-1; D might be TRBD1 (5 bases). The CDR3 contains 14 residues. CDR1 and CDR2 (germline): LNHDA, SQIVND (reference sequence). V was pared by 6 bases and J by 7 bases, with 18 bases between.

This clone has only one observation. The CDR3 coding sequence is TGTGCCAGCAGCCAGTGGGCTAGCGGGAGGGTTGGCACAGATACGCAGTATTTT. It codes for CASSQWASGRVGTDTQYF. This chain connects TRBV3-1 (or the pseudogene TRBV3-2) to TRBJ2-3; 12 bases map to TRBD2. The germline CDR1 and CDR2 sequences are LGHDT and YNNKEL (reference sequence). The CDR3 runs to 18 residues. J was trimmed by 1 base and V by 3 bases; bases with no gene match: 8.

The chain employs TRBV19 and TRBJ2-7; 8 bases line up with TRBD1. This CDR3 is 14 amino acids long. The J segment lost 6 bases and the V segment lost 5 bases, leaving 9 bases of the junction unmatched. Germline V lookup: CDR1 LNHDA, CDR2 SQIVND (reference sequence). The CDR3 nucleotides read TGTGCCAGTAGTGCCCCCCGACAGGGGTGCGAGCAGTACTTC. Its translation: CASSAPRQGCEQYF.

The chain couples TRBV28 to TRBJ1-2; D is perhaps TRBD1 (6 bases). CDR3 length equals 16 residues. V lost 6 bases and J lost 5, with 22 bases in between. The germline V gene has CDR1 MDHEN and CDR2 SYDVKM. CDR3 sequence reads: CASRGGTPFRGYGYTF. CDR3 DNA sequence: TGTGCCAGCAGGGGGGGGACACCTTTTAGAGGGTATGGCTACACCTTC.

This sequence joins TRBV3-1 (or the pseudogene TRBV3-2) and TRBJ2-7; 11 bases line up with TRBD2. The CDR3 is 19 amino acids. V dropped 5 bases and J dropped 4; count of bases not matched to a gene: 19. Germline assignment: CDR1 LGHDT and CDR2 YNNKEL (reference sequence). The CDR3 reads CASSFSRLAGGLAGYEQYF. CDR3 nucleotides: TGTGCCAGCAGCTTTAGCCGTCTAGCGGGGGGCCTTGCCGGGTACGAGCAGTACTTC.

A few counts support this clone. The chain couples TRBV6-5 to TRBJ2-7, with TRBD1 matching 11 bases. V trimming: 5 bases; J trimming: 1 base; junction bases outside the gene matches: 4. Germline V gives CDR1 MNHEY, CDR2 SVGAGI. The CDR3 is 15 amino acids. The CDR3 nucleotides read TGTGCCAGCAGTCCAGGGACAGGGGGGTCCTACGAGCAGTACTTC. This translates into CASSPGTGGSYEQYF.

The gene calls are TRBV10-2 and TRBJ2-5; TRBD2 is a possible D gene (5 bases). Germline V gives CDR1 WSHSY, CDR2 SAAADI. The CDR3 length is 14 residues. Trimming took off 7 bases at V and 1 base at J, with 13 bases between the two ends. CDR3 loop: CASKVSGGQETQYF. The CDR3 DNA follows: TGCGCCAGCAAGGTTTCAGGAGGCCAAGAGACCCAGTACTTC.

The CDR3 DNA reads as TGTGCCAGCAGCTTCCGACAGGGGGCGGATGGCTACACCTTC. Amino acids: CASSFRQGADGYTF. This chain uses TRBV7-8 with TRBJ1-2, with 10 bases identical to TRBD1. The CDR3 runs 14 residues. Germline V gives CDR1 SGHVS, CDR2 FQNEAQ. The V segment lost 3 bases and the J segment 6 bases; nucleotides outside the gene matches: 4. Filled out from reference TRBV7-8 and TRBJ1-2, the complete variable domain reads GAGVSQSPRYKVAKRGQDVALRCDPISGHVSLFWYQQALGQGPEFLTYFQNEAQLDKSGLPSDRFFAERPEGSVSTLKIQRTQQEDSAVYLCASSFRQGADGYTFGSGTRLTVV.

The V and J genes are TRBV6-1 and TRBJ1-4; no firm D call. With 1 base removed from V and 5 bases from J, the gap between germline ends came to 5 bases. This CDR3 has 13 residues. CDR1 and CDR2 from the germline V gene are MNHNS and SASEGT. DNA of the CDR3: TGTGCCAGCAGTGAAGTATCCAATGAAAAACTGTTTTTT. Amino acid sequence: CASSEVSNEKLFF.

The chain recombines TRBV29-1 with TRBJ2-3; D possibly corresponds to TRBD2 (5 bases). Trimming shortened V by 4 bases and J by 2 bases, and 13 bases separated the two germline ends. This CDR3 has 14 amino acids. The germline gives CDR1 SQVTM, CDR2 ANQGSEA. Here the CDR3 DNA reads TGCAGCGTTGGCGCCGGACTCACCACAGATACGCAGTATTTT. Translated, it gives CSVGAGLTTDTQYF.

The genes are TRBV3-1 (or the pseudogene TRBV3-2) and TRBJ2-7, with D possibly matching TRBD1 (6 bases). This CDR3 has 17 residues. The germline gives CDR1 LGHDT, CDR2 YNNKEL (reference sequence). Trimming stripped 4 bases from V and 2 bases from J, with 21 bases between. CDR3 coding DNA: TGTGCCAGCAGCCGATCTGTTGGGGACACGATTACCTACGAGCAGTACTTC. As protein: CASSRSVGDTITYEQYF.

The gene calls are TRBV19 and TRBJ1-2; D is undetermined. Trimming took off 4 bases at V and 2 bases at J, with 11 bases between the two ends. Looked up from germline, CDR1 is LNHDA and CDR2 is SQIVND (reference sequence). The CDR3 sequence is 14 residues long. CDR3 DNA sequence: TGTGCCAGTAGTACCGGAGCGCTAAACTATGGCTACACCTTC. Its protein is CASSTGALNYGYTF.

The V call is TRBV27, the J call TRBJ1-2; D remains unclear. V lost 10 bases and J lost 0, with 15 bases in between. CDR1 is MNHEY and CDR2 is SMNVEV in the germline V gene (reference sequence). This CDR3 contains 14 residues. The CDR3 DNA sequence: TGTGCCACCGGGATCCCTACAACTAACTATGGCTACACCTTC. Amino acid sequence: CATGIPTTNYGYTF.

The chain links TRBV5-6 to TRBJ1-1; D is ambiguous. V lost 4 bases and J lost 0, with 10 bases in between. From germline, CDR1 is SGHDT and CDR2 YYEEEE. The CDR3 length is 14 residues. CDR3 region: CASSPGFMNTEAFF. The CDR3 DNA reads TGTGCCAGCAGCCCAGGATTCATGAACACTGAAGCTTTCTTT.

This clone was picked up a small number of times. This chain links TRBV6-2 or TRBV6-3 with TRBJ2-5; D may be TRBD1 (6 bases). Germline values: CDR1 MNHEY, CDR2 SVGEGT. The V end was cut by 0 bases, the J end by 5 bases, with 16 bases between. The CDR3 spans 16 residues. The CDR3 sequence: CASSYSGQRMRETQYF. The CDR3 DNA is TGTGCCAGCAGTTACTCAGGACAGAGGATGAGGGAGACCCAGTACTTC.